The clone carrying this T cell receptor (beta chain) turned up a few times. Its antigen is currently unknown. UMIs and sample barcodes were carried by the TCR alpha and TCR beta cDNA libraries that 5'RACE produced using constant-segment primers. Via MiXCR, TCRdb re-called the 5' RACE reads, giving one row per CDR3 protein. Of hundreds of thousands of distinct CDR3 sequences detected, approximately 19% appear once; the ten largest clones hold 12%. The data originate from a study of T-cell memory formation after mild COVID-19. Study information: TCR clusters were mostly confined to one donor each.

Germline V lookup: CDR1 MNHEY, CDR2 SMNVEV (reference sequence). V lost 8 bases and J lost 4, with 14 bases in between. The CDR3 runs 13 residues. Points from the study as a whole: Clones contracting across day 15 to 85 had a balanced CD4/CD8 profile; later expanding clones leaned CD4+. The appearance of some responding clones in pre-infection memory suggested that cross-reactive memory joined.

This chain links TRBV27 with TRBJ1-1; possible D gene TRBD1, 6 bases. The TCR comes from an adult woman who had mild COVID-19 (a few samples of this study predate the infection). Cell type and time point are not known. Material: PBMCs or a T cell subset sorted from them (not recorded which). The CDR3 reads CASQTRGSTEAFF. The CDR3 nucleotides are TGTGCCAGCCAAACTAGGGGGAGCACTGAAGCTTTCTTT.